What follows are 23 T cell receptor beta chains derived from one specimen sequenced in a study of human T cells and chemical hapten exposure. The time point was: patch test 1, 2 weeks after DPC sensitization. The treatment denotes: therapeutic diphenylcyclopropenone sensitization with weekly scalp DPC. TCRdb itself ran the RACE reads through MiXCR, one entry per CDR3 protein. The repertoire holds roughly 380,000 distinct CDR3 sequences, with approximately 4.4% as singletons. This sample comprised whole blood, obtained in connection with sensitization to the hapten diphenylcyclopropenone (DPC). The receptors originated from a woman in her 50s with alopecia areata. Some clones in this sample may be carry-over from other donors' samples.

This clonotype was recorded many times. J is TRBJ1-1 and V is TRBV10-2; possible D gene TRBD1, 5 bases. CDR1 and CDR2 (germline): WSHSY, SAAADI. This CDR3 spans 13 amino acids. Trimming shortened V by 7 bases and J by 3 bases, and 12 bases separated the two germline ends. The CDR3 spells CASMIQGDTEAFF. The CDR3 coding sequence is TGCGCCAGCATGATTCAAGGGGACACTGAAGCTTTCTTT.

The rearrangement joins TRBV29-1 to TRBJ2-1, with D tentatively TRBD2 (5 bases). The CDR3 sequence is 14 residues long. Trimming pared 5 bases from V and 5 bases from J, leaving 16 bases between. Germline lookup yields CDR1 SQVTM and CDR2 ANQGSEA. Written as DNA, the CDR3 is TGCAGCGTTTACCGTTCGACGAGGGACAATGAGCAGTTCTTC. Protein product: CSVYRSTRDNEQFF.

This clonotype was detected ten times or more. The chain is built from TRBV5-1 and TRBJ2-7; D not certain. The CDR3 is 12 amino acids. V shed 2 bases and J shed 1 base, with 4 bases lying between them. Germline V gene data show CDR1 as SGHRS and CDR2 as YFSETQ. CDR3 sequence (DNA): TGCGCCAGCAGCTTTTCTTCCTACGAGCAGTACTTC. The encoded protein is CASSFSSYEQYF.

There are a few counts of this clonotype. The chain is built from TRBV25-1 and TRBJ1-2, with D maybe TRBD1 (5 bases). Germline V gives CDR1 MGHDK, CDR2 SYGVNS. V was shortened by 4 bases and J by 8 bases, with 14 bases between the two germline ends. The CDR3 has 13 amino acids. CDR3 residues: CASSAPGQGGYTF. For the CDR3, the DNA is TGTGCCAGCAGTGCACCAGGCCAGGGAGGCTACACCTTC.

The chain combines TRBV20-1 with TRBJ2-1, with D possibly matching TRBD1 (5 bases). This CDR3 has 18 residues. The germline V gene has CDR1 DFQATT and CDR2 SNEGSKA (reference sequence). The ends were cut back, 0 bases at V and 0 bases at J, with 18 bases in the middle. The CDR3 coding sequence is TGCAGTGCTAGAGATTCTAGACAGCGTCCGAGCTCCTACAATGAGCAGTTCTTC. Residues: CSARDSRQRPSSYNEQFF.

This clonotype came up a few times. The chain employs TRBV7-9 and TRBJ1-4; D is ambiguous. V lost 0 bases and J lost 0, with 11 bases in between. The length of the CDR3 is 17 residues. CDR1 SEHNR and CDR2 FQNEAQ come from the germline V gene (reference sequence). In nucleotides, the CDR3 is TGTGCCAGCAGCTTAGCTTTCAGCCTAACAACTAATGAAAAACTGTTTTTT. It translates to CASSLAFSLTTNEKLFF.

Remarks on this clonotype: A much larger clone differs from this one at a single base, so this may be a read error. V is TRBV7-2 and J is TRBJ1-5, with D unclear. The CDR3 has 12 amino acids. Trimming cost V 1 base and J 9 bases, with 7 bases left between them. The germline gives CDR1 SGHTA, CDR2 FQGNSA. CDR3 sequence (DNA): TGTGCCAGCAGCTTAGAACGGTGGCCCCAGCATTTT. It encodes CASSLERWPQHF.

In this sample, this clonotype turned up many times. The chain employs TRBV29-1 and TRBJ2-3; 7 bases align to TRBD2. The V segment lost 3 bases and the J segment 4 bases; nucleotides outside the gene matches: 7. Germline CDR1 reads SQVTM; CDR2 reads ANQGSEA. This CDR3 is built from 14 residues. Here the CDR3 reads CSVEGGSSADTQYF. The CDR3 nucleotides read TGCAGCGTTGAGGGCGGGAGTAGCGCAGATACGCAGTATTTT.

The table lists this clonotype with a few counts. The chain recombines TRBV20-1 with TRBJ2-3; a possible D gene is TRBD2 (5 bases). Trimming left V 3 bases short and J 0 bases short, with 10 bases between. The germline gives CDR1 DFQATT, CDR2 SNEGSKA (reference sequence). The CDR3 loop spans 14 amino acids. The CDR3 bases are TGCAGTGCTAGTAGCGTATCAAGCACAGATACGCAGTATTTT. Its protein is CSASSVSSTDTQYF.

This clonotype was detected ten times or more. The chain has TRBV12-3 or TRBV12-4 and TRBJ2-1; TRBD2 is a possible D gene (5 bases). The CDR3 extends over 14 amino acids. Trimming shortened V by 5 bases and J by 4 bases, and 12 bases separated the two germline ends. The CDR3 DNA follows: TGTGCCAGCAGTCCCCCCGGCGGGTACAATGAGCAGTTCTTC. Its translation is CASSPPGGYNEQFF.

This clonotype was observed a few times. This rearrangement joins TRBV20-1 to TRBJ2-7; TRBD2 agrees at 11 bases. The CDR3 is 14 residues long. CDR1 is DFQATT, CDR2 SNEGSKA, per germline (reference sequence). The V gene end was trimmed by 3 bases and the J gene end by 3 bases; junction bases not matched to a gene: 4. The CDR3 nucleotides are TGCAGTGCTAGGATTAGCGGGGGGGTCTACGAGCAGTACTTC. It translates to CSARISGGVYEQYF.

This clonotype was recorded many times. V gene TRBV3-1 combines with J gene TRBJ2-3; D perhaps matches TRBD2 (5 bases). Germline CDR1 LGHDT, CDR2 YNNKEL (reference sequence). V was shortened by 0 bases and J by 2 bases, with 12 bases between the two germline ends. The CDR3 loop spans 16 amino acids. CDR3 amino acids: CASSQERAVNTDTQYF. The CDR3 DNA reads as TGTGCCAGCAGCCAAGAAAGAGCGGTGAACACAGATACGCAGTATTTT.

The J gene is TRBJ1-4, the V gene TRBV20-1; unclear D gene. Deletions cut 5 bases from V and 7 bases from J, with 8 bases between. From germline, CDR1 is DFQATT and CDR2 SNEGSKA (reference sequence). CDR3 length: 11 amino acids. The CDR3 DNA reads TGCAGTGCTTGGGCCCGTGAAAAACTGTTTTTT. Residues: CSAWAREKLFF.

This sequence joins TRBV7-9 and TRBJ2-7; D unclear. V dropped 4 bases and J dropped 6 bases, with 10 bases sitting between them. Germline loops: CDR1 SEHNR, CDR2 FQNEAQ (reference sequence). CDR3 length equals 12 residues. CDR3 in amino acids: CASSSLIGEQYF. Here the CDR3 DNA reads TGTGCCAGCAGCTCCCTTATAGGCGAGCAGTACTTC. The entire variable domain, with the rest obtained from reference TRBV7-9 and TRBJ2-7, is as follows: DTGVSQNPRHKITKRGQNVTFRCDPISEHNRLYWYRQTLGQGPEFLTYFQNEAQLEKSRLLSDRFSAERPKGSFSTLEIQRTEQGDSAMYLCASSSLIGEQYFGPGTRLTVT.

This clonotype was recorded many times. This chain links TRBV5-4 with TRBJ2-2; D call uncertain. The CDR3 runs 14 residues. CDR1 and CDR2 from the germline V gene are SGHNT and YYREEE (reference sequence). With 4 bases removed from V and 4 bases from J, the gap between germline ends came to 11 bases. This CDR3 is CASSTPPATGELFF. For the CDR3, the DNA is TGTGCCAGCAGCACACCCCCGGCCACCGGGGAGCTGTTTTTT.

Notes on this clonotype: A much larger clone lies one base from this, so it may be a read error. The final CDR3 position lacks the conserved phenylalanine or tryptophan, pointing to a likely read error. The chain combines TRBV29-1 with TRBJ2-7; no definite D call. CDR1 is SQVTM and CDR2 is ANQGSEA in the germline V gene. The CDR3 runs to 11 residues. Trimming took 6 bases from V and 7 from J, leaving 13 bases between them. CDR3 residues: CSVVASTEQYI. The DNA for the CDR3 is TGCAGCGTCGTCGCCAGTACGGAGCAGTACATC.

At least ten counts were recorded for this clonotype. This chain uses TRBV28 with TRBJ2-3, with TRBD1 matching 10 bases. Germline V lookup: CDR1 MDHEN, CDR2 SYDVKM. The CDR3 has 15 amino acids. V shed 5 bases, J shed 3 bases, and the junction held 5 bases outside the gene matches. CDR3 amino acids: CASSPWTGGTDTQYF. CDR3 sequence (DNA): TGTGCCAGCAGTCCATGGACAGGGGGGACAGATACGCAGTATTTT.

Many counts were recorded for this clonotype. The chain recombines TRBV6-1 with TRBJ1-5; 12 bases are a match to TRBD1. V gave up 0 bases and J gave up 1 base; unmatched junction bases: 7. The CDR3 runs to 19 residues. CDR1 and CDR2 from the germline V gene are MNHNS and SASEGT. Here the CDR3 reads CASSEAPGQGASSNQPQHF. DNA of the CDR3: TGTGCCAGCAGTGAAGCGCCGGGACAGGGGGCATCCAGCAATCAGCCCCAGCATTTT.

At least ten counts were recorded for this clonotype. The CDR3 DNA reads TGTGCCAGCACCGGGGAGGGGACAGGGGTTCAGTACTTC. Protein: CASTGEGTGVQYF. The genes are TRBV6-5 and TRBJ2-4, with 10 bases lining up with TRBD1. The ends lost 7 bases at V and 11 bases at J; junction bases unmatched: 8. Germline CDR1 and CDR2: MNHEY and SVGAGI. This CDR3 has 13 amino acids.

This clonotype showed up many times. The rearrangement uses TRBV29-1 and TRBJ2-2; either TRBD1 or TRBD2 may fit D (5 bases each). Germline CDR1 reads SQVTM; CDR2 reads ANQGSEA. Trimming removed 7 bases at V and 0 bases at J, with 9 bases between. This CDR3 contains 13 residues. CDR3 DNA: TGCAGCGGCCGGGGCTCGAACACCGGGGAGCTGTTTTTT. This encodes CSGRGSNTGELFF.

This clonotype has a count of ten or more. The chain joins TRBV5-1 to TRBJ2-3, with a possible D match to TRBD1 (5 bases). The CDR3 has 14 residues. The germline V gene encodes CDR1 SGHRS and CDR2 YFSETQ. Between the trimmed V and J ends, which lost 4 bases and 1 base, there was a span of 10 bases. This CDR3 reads CASSGIGGTDTQYF. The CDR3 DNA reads TGCGCCAGCAGCGGGATAGGGGGCACAGATACGCAGTATTTT.

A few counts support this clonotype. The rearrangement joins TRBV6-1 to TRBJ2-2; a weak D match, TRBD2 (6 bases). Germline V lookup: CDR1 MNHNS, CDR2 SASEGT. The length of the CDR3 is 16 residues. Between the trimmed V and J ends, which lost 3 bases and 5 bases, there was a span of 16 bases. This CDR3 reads CASSERWLARTGELFF. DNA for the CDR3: TGTGCCAGCAGTGAGAGGTGGCTAGCGCGTACCGGGGAGCTGTTTTTT.

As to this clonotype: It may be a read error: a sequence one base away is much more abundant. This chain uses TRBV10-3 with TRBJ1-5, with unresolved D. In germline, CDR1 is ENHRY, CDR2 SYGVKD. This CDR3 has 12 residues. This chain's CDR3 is CAISPGNQLQHF. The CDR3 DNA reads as TGTGCCATTTCCCCCGGCAATCAGCTCCAGCATTTT.